This TCR beta chain was obtained from a study of blood T cell repertoires in COVID-19. About the research overall: Samples taken during acute and convalescent COVID-19 were collected in the United States, Italy and Spain. PBMCs, B-cell-depleted T cells, or T cells were the source of the cDNA or gDNA that made up the material.

Original processing notes: Cell counts per sample came from amplifying reference gene primers. The method was immunoSEQ multiplex PCR; TCRdb's version includes in-frame clones alone and lacks a portion of them. V, J and clone size reflect that table, while D and trimming were determined from the DNA. This sample has tens of thousands of clones, with 88% found just once. CDR3 length: 22 residues. Germline CDR1 and CDR2: SEHNR and FQNEAQ (reference sequence). With 7 bases clipped from V and 2 bases from J, the junction kept 28 bases outside the gene matches. V is TRBV7-9 and J is TRBJ2-5; 10 bases are a match to TRBD2. The sequence derives from a human donor in a cohort sampled during active COVID-19. Sequencing input: peripheral blood. CDR3 in DNA: TGTGCCAGCACCCCCCGGTGGGGGGCGGAAGGTAGCGGGGGGCTGAAACAAGAGACCCAGTACTTC. Translation gives CASTPRWGAEGSGGLKQETQYF.